What follows are 27 T cell receptor beta chains derived from one specimen sequenced in a study of cytomegalovirus exposure and HLA in healthy donors. PCR was performed using 60 Vbeta and 13 Jbeta primers. Assay used: immunoSEQ multiplex PCR; TCRdb lists only in-frame clones, some missing. Among around 150,000 clones, about two thirds were seen once, and the ten largest hold approximately 2.1%. Source material: PBMCs. The origin of the receptors is a man between 40 and 49 years old in good health and CMV-seronegative.

This rearrangement joins TRBV10-1 to TRBJ2-7, with 9 bases lining up with TRBD1. Germline CDR1 WNHNN, CDR2 SYGVQD (reference sequence). The junction had 7 bases not matched to a gene; V was cut back by 5 bases and J by 5 bases. The CDR3 has 14 amino acids. The CDR3 bases are TGCGCCAGCAGTAGTCGGGACAGGGTTCACGAGCAGTACTTC. As protein: CASSSRDRVHEQYF.

This clone was detected a few times. V and J are TRBV28 and TRBJ1-1; TRBD1 aligns across 8 bases. The germline gives CDR1 MDHEN, CDR2 SYDVKM. V was pared by 2 bases and J by 11 bases, with 7 bases of the junction left unmatched. This CDR3 is built from 13 residues. CDR3 protein: CASSLRDRQHAFF. CDR3 DNA sequence: TGTGCCAGCAGTTTACGGGACAGGCAACATGCTTTCTTT.

This chain joins TRBV4-3 and TRBJ2-7; TRBD1 might be the D (5 bases). The V end was cut by 0 bases, the J end by 12 bases, with 15 bases between. CDR3 length: 13 residues. Germline CDR1 and CDR2: LGHNA and YSLEER. In nucleotides, the CDR3 is TGCGCCAGCAGCCAAGAGGCCCAGGGAAGGGCGTACTTC. Its translation is CASSQEAQGRAYF.

In its sample, this clone was seen a few times. The V gene is TRBV12-5, the J gene TRBJ1-1; 7 nucleotides line up with TRBD1. Germline CDR1 LGHNT, CDR2 FRNRAP. CDR3 length: 18 residues. V lost 0 bases, J lost 2 bases, and 12 bases stayed unmatched. The CDR3 coding sequence is TGTGCTAGTGGTTTGGTAAGGGGGCAGGGGCAAGTTAACACTGAAGCTTTCTTT. As protein: CASGLVRGQGQVNTEAFF. Full variable domain (outside the CDR3, taken from reference TRBV12-5 and TRBJ1-1): DARVTQTPRHKVTEMGQEVTMRCQPILGHNTVFWYRQTMMQGLELLAYFRNRAPLDDSGMPKDRFSAEMPDATLATLKIQPSEPRDSAVYFCASGLVRGQGQVNTEAFFGQGTRLTVV.

The chain joins TRBV29-1 to TRBJ2-1; 11 bases are a match to TRBD1. This CDR3 region has 15 residues. Germline V gene lookup returns CDR1 SQVTM and CDR2 ANQGSEA. V trimming: 0 bases; J trimming: 4 bases; junction bases outside the gene matches: 2. The CDR3 nucleotides read TGCAGCGTTGAAGATGGACAGGGGGCATACAATGAGCAGTTCTTC. Translated: CSVEDGQGAYNEQFF.

With respect to this clone: The sample holds other DNA sequences that translate to the same CDR3. The chain employs TRBV4-1 and TRBJ1-1, with TRBD1 identical over 10 bases. Germline V gives CDR1 MGHRA, CDR2 YSYEKL. The V gene end was trimmed by 3 bases and the J gene end by 1 base; junction bases not matched to a gene: 5. The CDR3 runs to 16 residues. The CDR3, as DNA: TGCGCCAGCAGCCAGGGACAGGGGAAAAGGAACACTGAAGCTTTCTTT. Protein product: CASSQGQGKRNTEAFF.

The chain has TRBV5-8 and TRBJ2-7, with 8 nucleotides matching TRBD1. This CDR3 is built from 14 residues. J lost 4 bases, V lost 3 bases, and 6 bases had no gene match. Germline assignment: CDR1 SGHTS and CDR2 YDEGEE. The CDR3 bases are TGTGCCAGCAGCTCCGGGACAGGAGTTTACGAGCAGTACTTC. Amino acids: CASSSGTGVYEQYF. Variable domain in full (rest from reference TRBV5-8 and TRBJ2-7): EAGVTQSPTHLIKTRGQQATLRCSPISGHTSVYWYQQALGLGLQFLLWYDEGEERNRGNFPPRFSGRQFPNYSSELNVNALELEDSALYLCASSSGTGVYEQYFGPGTRLTVT.

This sequence joins TRBV5-4 and TRBJ2-7; weak D call: TRBD1 (5 bases). Germline assignment: CDR1 SGHNT and CDR2 YYREEE (reference sequence). This CDR3 spans 13 amino acids. The V and J ends lost 0 bases and 6 bases respectively, with 10 bases between them. CDR3 in DNA: TGTGCCAGCAGCTTGGACCAGGGTGGCGAGCAGTACTTC. This translates into CASSLDQGGEQYF.

V is TRBV6-5 and J is TRBJ1-6; 9 nucleotides line up with TRBD1. Germline V gene sequence: CDR1 MNHEY, CDR2 SVGAGI. The ends lost 6 bases at V and 12 bases at J; junction bases unmatched: 9. CDR3 length equals 14 residues. The CDR3 region has the DNA TGTGCCAGCAGCCGTACAGGGGGCGGGGGACCCCTCCACTTT. This translates into CASSRTGGGGPLHF.

The DNA of the CDR3 is TGTGCCAGCAGCTTAGTAGCGGACTATGGCTACACCTTC. Translating it yields CASSLVADYGYTF. The chain has TRBV13 and TRBJ1-2; D is undetermined. In germline, CDR1 is PRHDT, CDR2 FYEKMQ (reference sequence). V lost 1 base, J lost 3 bases, and 6 bases lay in between. This CDR3 spans 13 amino acids.

V and J are TRBV2 and TRBJ2-7; 9 nucleotides align to TRBD1. The CDR3 extends over 14 amino acids. The germline CDR1 and CDR2 sequences are SNHLY and FYNNEI. V gave up 8 bases and J gave up 1 base; unmatched junction bases: 6. Here the CDR3 DNA reads TGTGCCAGCGGCCGGGACAGGGAGTCCTACGAGCAGTACTTC. The encoded protein is CASGRDRESYEQYF.

The rearrangement uses TRBV2 and TRBJ1-5; 9 bases line up with TRBD1. Trimming took 2 bases from V and 2 from J; bases not matched to a gene: 13. Germline-derived CDR1 and CDR2 are SNHLY and FYNNEI. This CDR3 region has 19 residues. The CDR3 sequence is CASSELLGEQGARNQPQHF. For the CDR3, the DNA is TGTGCCAGCAGTGAACTCCTCGGCGAACAGGGGGCTCGCAATCAGCCCCAGCATTTT.

J is TRBJ2-5 and V is TRBV30; D is possibly TRBD2 (5 bases). Near its end, the DNA agrees better with TRBJ2-7, so the J call may be wrong. The CDR3 contains 11 residues. The germline V gene encodes CDR1 GTSNPN and CDR2 SVGIG (reference sequence). CDR3 DNA sequence: TGTGCCTGGGGGAGCTCCTACGAGCAGTACTTC. It is translated as CAWGSSYEQYF.

The rearrangement links TRBV7-2 to TRBJ2-5; possible D gene TRBD1, 5 bases. Looked up from germline, CDR1 is SGHTA and CDR2 is FQGNSA. The CDR3 is 17 amino acids. The ends were cut back, 3 bases at V and 3 bases at J, with 20 bases in the middle. Here the CDR3 reads CASSLGSFGQEEETQYF. DNA for the CDR3: TGTGCCAGCAGCTTGGGTAGTTTTGGACAAGAAGAAGAGACCCAGTACTTC.

This clone was picked up a small number of times. V is TRBV7-9 and J is TRBJ2-7; TRBD1 matches 9 bases. Germline CDR1 SEHNR, CDR2 FQNEAQ (reference sequence). The length of the CDR3 is 12 residues. V trimming: 5 bases; J trimming: 12 bases; junction bases outside the gene matches: 8. This CDR3 reads CASSVSGTGPYF. CDR3 DNA: TGTGCCAGCAGCGTTTCCGGGACAGGGCCGTACTTC. Looking up the rest from reference TRBV7-9 and TRBJ2-7 gives the full variable domain: DTGVSQNPRHKITKRGQNVTFRCDPISEHNRLYWYRQTLGQGPEFLTYFQNEAQLEKSRLLSDRFSAERPKGSFSTLEIQRTEQGDSAMYLCASSVSGTGPYFGPGTRLTVT.

The rearrangement uses TRBV19 and TRBJ2-5; 14 positions agree with TRBD2. The CDR3 runs 23 residues. The junction had 22 bases not matched to a gene; V was cut back by 1 base and J by 3 bases. CDR1 LNHDA and CDR2 SQIVND come from the germline V gene (reference sequence). The CDR3 DNA is TGTGCCAGTAGTATAGGAAGGTTGGGCCCAAGGACTAGCGGGAGGCAGACAAAAGAGACCCAGTACTTC. Translated, it gives CASSIGRLGPRTSGRQTKETQYF.

This clone was recorded only once. The V call is TRBV4-2, the J call TRBJ1-5; possibly TRBD1 for D (5 bases). Germline CDR1 LGHNA, CDR2 YNFKEQ. There are 15 residues in the CDR3. V dropped 4 bases and J dropped 0 bases, with 10 bases sitting between them. CDR3 bases: TGTGCCAGCAGCCCGACCAGGGATAGCAATCAGCCCCAGCATTTT. Translated: CASSPTRDSNQPQHF.

The V and J genes are TRBV9 and TRBJ1-2, with a weak D call TRBD1 (5 bases). V dropped 4 bases and J dropped 7 bases, with 20 bases sitting between them. Germline values: CDR1 SGDLS, CDR2 YYNGEE. This CDR3 spans 15 amino acids. Here the CDR3 DNA reads TGTGCCAGCAGCAGCACCCTGGGGAGGGGCGTTGGCTACACCTTC. Encoded protein: CASSSTLGRGVGYTF.

In DNA, the CDR3 is TGTGCCAGCTCACCAACCGGGGGGCCCGACGGCGAGCAGTACTTC. The encoded protein is CASSPTGGPDGEQYF. The genes are TRBV18 and TRBJ2-7; tentatively, D is TRBD2 (7 bases). CDR1 and CDR2 (germline): KGHSH, LQKENI. There are 15 residues in the CDR3. Trimming took 2 bases from V and 6 from J, leaving 17 bases between them.

The chain has TRBV25-1 and TRBJ2-7; 7 nucleotides agree with TRBD2. The CDR3 has 15 residues. Germline V gives CDR1 MGHDK, CDR2 SYGVNS. After removal of 1 base from V and 2 bases from J, the junction contained 5 bases not matched to a gene. CDR3 bases: TGTGCCAGCAGTGAATTGGGTGCGGGGGCCTACGAGCAGTACTTC. Translation gives CASSELGAGAYEQYF.

This clone appeared a few times. V usage is TRBV9 and J usage is TRBJ2-7, with 9 bases that match TRBD2. With 4 bases clipped from V and 0 bases from J, the junction kept 5 bases outside the gene matches. Germline CDR1 is SGDLS and CDR2 is YYNGEE. The CDR3 contains 15 residues. CDR3 region: CASSTLAGSSYEQYF. The CDR3 coding sequence is TGTGCCAGCAGCACCCTAGCGGGAAGCTCCTACGAGCAGTACTTC.

The table lists this clone with a few counts. V usage is TRBV6-1 and J usage is TRBJ1-1, with 7 bases identical to TRBD1. The length of the CDR3 is 15 residues. CDR1 and CDR2 (germline): MNHNS, SASEGT. Trimming at V came to 6 bases and at J to 0 bases, leaving 7 bases not matched to a gene. The CDR3 protein is CASSHRGPMNTEAFF. The DNA for the CDR3 is TGTGCCAGCAGCCACAGGGGCCCCATGAACACTGAAGCTTTCTTT.

This sequence joins TRBV29-1 and TRBJ2-3; 7 bases line up with TRBD2. V dropped 8 bases and J dropped 6; count of bases not matched to a gene: 5. The germline gives CDR1 SQVTM, CDR2 ANQGSEA. The length of the CDR3 is 11 residues. CDR3 sequence: CSTYGGDTQYF. The DNA for the CDR3 is TGCAGCACGTACGGGGGGGATACGCAGTATTTT.

The J gene is TRBJ2-1, the V gene TRBV7-9; 11 bases are shared with TRBD2. This CDR3 contains 16 residues. V was pared by 5 bases and J by 2 bases, with 5 bases of the junction left unmatched. Germline V CDR1 and CDR2: SEHNR, FQNEAQ (reference sequence). This CDR3 reads CASSPDSGRAYNEQFF. DNA of the CDR3: TGTGCCAGCAGCCCCGATAGCGGGAGGGCCTACAATGAGCAGTTCTTC. The whole variable domain, filled in from reference TRBV7-9 and TRBJ2-1, reads DTGVSQNPRHKITKRGQNVTFRCDPISEHNRLYWYRQTLGQGPEFLTYFQNEAQLEKSRLLSDRFSAERPKGSFSTLEIQRTEQGDSAMYLCASSPDSGRAYNEQFFGPGTRLTVL.

This chain connects TRBV27 to TRBJ2-2; D may be TRBD2 (6 bases). Germline values: CDR1 MNHEY, CDR2 SMNVEV (reference sequence). Trimming took off 5 bases at V and 5 bases at J, with 21 bases between the two ends. The CDR3 is made up of 17 amino acids. CDR3 sequence: CASSPPLSREVTGELFF. The DNA of the CDR3 is TGTGCCAGCAGTCCTCCCCTCTCCAGGGAGGTAACCGGGGAGCTGTTTTTT.

This clone has only a few counts. J is TRBJ1-1 and V is TRBV7-9, with D maybe TRBD1 (5 bases). CDR1 and CDR2 (germline): SEHNR, FQNEAQ (reference sequence). Between the trimmed V and J ends, which lost 4 bases and 5 bases, there was a span of 11 bases. The CDR3 runs 13 residues. The CDR3 region has the DNA TGTGCCAGCAGCTACCGACAGAGAACTGAAGCTTTCTTT. Translation: CASSYRQRTEAFF.

The rearrangement joins TRBV11-2 to TRBJ1-4, with D possibly matching TRBD1 (5 bases). CDR1 and CDR2 from the germline V gene are SGHAT and FQNNGV. This CDR3 is built from 15 residues. Trimming took off 3 bases at V and 3 bases at J, with 11 bases between the two ends. The DNA for the CDR3 is TGTGCCAGCAGCTTGGAGGGGACCGCTAATGAAAAACTGTTTTTT. This gives the protein CASSLEGTANEKLFF.